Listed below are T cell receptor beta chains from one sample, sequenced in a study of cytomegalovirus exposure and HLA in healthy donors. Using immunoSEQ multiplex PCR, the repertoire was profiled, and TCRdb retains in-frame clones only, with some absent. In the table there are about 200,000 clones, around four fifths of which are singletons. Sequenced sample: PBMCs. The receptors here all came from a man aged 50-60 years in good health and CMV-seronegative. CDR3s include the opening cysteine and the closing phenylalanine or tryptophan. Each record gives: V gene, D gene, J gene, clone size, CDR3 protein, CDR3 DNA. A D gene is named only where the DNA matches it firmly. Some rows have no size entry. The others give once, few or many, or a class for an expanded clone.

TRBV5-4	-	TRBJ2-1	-	CASSFEEPPQFF	TGTGCCAGCAGCTTTGAGGAGCCACCGCAGTTCTTC
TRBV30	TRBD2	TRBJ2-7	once	CAWSVRGGTSGYYEQYF	TGTGCCTGGAGTGTAAGGGGCGGGACTAGCGGTTACTACGAGCAGTACTTC
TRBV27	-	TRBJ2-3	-	CASSGPPQGLRDTQYF	TGTGCCAGCAGCGGGCCTCCACAGGGTCTTAGGGATACGCAGTATTTT
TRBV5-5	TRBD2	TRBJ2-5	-	CASEIPRSSGTLQETQYF	TGTGCCAGCGAAATACCGCGGAGTAGCGGGACACTCCAAGAGACCCAGTACTTC
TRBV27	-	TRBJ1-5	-	CASSLSGGNQPQHF	TGTGCCAGCAGTTTATCCGGGGGTAATCAGCCCCAGCATTTT
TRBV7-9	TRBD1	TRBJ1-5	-	CASSLGDRDPWSNQPQHF	TGTGCCAGCAGCTTAGGCGACAGGGACCCGTGGAGCAATCAGCCCCAGCATTTT
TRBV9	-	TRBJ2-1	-	CASSTAISGSSYNEQFF	TGTGCCAGCAGCACTGCCATTTCAGGCAGCTCCTACAATGAGCAGTTCTTC
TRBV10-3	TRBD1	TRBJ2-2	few	CAISEPYRGPGELFF	TGTGCCATCAGTGAGCCGTACAGGGGGCCCGGGGAGCTGTTTTTT
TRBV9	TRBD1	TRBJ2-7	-	CASSPLGQGGEQYF	TGTGCCAGCAGCCCCCTGGGACAGGGGGGGGAGCAGTACTTC
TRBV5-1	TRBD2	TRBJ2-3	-	CASSFGLAGGLGDTQYF	TGCGCCAGCAGCTTTGGACTAGCGGGGGGCCTAGGGGATACGCAGTATTTT
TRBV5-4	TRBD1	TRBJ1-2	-	CASSLQGANYGYTF	TGTGCCAGCAGCCTGCAGGGGGCTAACTACGGCTACACCTTC
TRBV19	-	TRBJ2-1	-	CASSIGGGPSSYNEQFF	TGTGCCAGTAGTATAGGGGGGGGCCCAAGCTCCTACAATGAGCAGTTCTTC
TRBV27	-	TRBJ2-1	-	CASSRGSTAEQFF	TGTGCCAGCTCCAGGGGTAGTACGGCTGAGCAGTTCTTC
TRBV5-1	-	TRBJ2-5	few	CASSWGARGAQETQYF	TGCGCCAGCAGCTGGGGGGCCCGGGGGGCGCAGGAGACCCAGTACTTC
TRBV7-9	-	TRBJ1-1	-	CASSSTGGSTEAFF	TGTGCCAGCAGCTCCACTGGGGGGAGCACTGAAGCTTTCTTT
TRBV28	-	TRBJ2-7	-	CASSPTSGVYEQYF	TGTGCCAGCAGCCCTACATCGGGGGTCTACGAGCAGTACTTC
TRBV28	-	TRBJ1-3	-	CASSFGQRGNTIYF	TGTGCCAGCAGTTTCGGCCAGCGCGGAAACACCATATATTTT
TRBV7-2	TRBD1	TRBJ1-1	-	CASSLQGANTEAFF	TGTGCCAGCAGCTTACAGGGGGCGAACACTGAAGCTTTCTTT
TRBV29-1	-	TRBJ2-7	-	CSVEDPERRYEQYF	TGCAGCGTTGAAGATCCCGAGCGGAGGTACGAGCAGTACTTC
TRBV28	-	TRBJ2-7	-	CASRAPGLAYEQYF	TGTGCCAGCAGGGCCCCAGGGCTGGCCTACGAGCAGTACTTC
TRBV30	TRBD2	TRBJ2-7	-	CAWRVGGFEQYF	TGTGCCTGGAGGGTCGGGGGGTTCGAGCAGTACTTC
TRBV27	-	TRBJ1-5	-	CASSFSNQPQHF	TGTGCCAGCAGTTTCTCCAATCAGCCCCAGCATTTT
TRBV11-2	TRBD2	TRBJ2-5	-	CASSLVRLAGVETQYF	TGTGCCAGCAGCTTAGTTCGGCTAGCGGGAGTTGAGACCCAGTACTTC
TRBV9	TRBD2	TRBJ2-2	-	CASTSGSGGELFF	TGTGCCAGCACTAGCGGGAGTGGGGGGGAGCTGTTTTTT
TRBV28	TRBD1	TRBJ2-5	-	CASSLTVRGLKETQYF	TGTGCCAGCAGTTTAACCGTCAGGGGGCTTAAAGAGACCCAGTACTTC
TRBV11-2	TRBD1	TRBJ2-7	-	CASSLAIGTGAYEQYF	TGTGCCAGCAGCTTAGCAATTGGGACAGGGGCCTACGAGCAGTACTTC
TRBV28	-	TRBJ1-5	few	CASSLGGAGQPQHF	TGTGCCAGCAGTTTGGGGGGGGCTGGACAGCCCCAGCATTTT
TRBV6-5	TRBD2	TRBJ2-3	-	CASRVAGGGADTQYF	TGTGCCAGCAGGGTAGCGGGAGGAGGGGCAGATACGCAGTATTTT
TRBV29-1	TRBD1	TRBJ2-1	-	CSVEDIEGQKFF	TGCAGCGTTGAAGATATAGAGGGACAGAAGTTCTTC
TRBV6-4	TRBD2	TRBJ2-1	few	CASSLAGGGNEQFF	TGTGCCAGCAGTCTAGCGGGAGGAGGCAATGAGCAGTTCTTC
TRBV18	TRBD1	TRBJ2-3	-	CASSPSSGGQGRSTDTQYF	TGTGCCAGCTCACCAAGTAGTGGGGGACAGGGAAGGAGCACAGATACGCAGTATTTT
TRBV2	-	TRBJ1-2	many	CASSDTGPYGYTF	TGTGCCAGCAGTGATACAGGCCCCTATGGCTACACCTTC
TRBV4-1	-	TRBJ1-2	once	CASSQGPSLPGEGYTF	TGCGCCAGCAGCCAAGGGCCGAGCCTACCCGGGGAAGGCTACACCTTC
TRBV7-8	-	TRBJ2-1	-	CASSLARLLHDEQFF	TGTGCCAGCAGCTTAGCGAGGCTACTCCATGATGAGCAGTTCTTC
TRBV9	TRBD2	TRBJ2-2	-	CASSVGGRDTGELFF	TGTGCCAGCAGCGTAGGGGGGAGGGACACCGGGGAGCTGTTTTTT
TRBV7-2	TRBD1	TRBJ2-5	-	CASSPGGLETQYF	TGTGCCAGCAGTCCAGGGGGCCTGGAGACCCAGTACTTC
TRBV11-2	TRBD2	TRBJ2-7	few	CASNPLAGAYEQYF	TGTGCCAGCAACCCGCTAGCGGGGGCCTACGAGCAGTACTTC
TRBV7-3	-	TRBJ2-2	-	CASSPSPAGELFF	TGTGCCAGCAGCCCCTCTCCAGCCGGGGAGCTGTTTTTT
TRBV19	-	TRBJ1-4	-	CASSTQAATNEKLFF	TGTGCCAGTAGTACCCAAGCTGCAACTAATGAAAAACTGTTTTTT
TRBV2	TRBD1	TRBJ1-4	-	CASRQGAVNEKLFF	TGTGCCAGCAGACAGGGGGCAGTTAATGAAAAACTGTTTTTT
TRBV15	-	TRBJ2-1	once	CATSREDFPEDEQFF	TGTGCCACCAGCAGAGAGGACTTTCCTGAGGATGAGCAGTTCTTC
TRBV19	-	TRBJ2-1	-	CASTFEASSYNEQFF	TGTGCCAGTACCTTCGAGGCTAGCTCCTACAATGAGCAGTTCTTC
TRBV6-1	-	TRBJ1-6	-	CASSEPGRNSPLHF	TGTGCCAGCAGTGAACCGGGGAGGAATTCACCCCTCCACTTT
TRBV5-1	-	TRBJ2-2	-	CASSRQGGTGELFF	TGCGCCAGCAGCCGACAGGGAGGCACCGGGGAGCTGTTTTTT
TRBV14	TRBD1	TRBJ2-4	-	CASSDRGTGVQNIQYF	TGTGCCAGCAGCGACCGTGGGACAGGGGTACAAAACATTCAGTACTTC
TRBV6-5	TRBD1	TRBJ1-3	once	CASSRTGNGNTIYF	TGTGCCAGCAGCAGGACAGGGAATGGAAACACCATATATTTT
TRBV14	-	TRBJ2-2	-	CASSQSPRTPKVRRELFF	TGTGCCAGCAGCCAAAGCCCTCGGACACCCAAAGTCCGCAGGGAGCTGTTTTTT
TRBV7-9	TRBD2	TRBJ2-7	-	CASTRLAGTYEQYF	TGTGCCAGCACCAGGCTAGCGGGGACCTACGAGCAGTACTTC
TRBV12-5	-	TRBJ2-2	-	CASGEIAELGVGELFF	TGTGCTAGTGGGGAAATAGCGGAGCTGGGGGTCGGGGAGCTGTTTTTT
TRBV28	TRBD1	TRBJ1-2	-	CASSPNRGYGYTF	TGTGCCAGCAGTCCAAACAGGGGATATGGCTACACCTTC
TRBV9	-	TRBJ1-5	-	CASSFGSDRNQPQHF	TGTGCCAGCAGCTTCGGGTCGGACAGAAATCAGCCCCAGCATTTT
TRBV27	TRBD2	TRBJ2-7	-	CASSLGTSGVSYEQYF	TGTGCCAGCAGTCTCGGGACTAGCGGGGTCTCCTACGAGCAGTACTTC
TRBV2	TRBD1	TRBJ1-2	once	CASSEVRTGRSGGYTF	TGTGCCAGCAGTGAAGTAAGGACAGGGAGGAGCGGTGGCTACACCTTC
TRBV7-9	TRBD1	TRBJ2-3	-	CASRRVRGLGTDTQYF	TGTGCCAGCAGGAGAGTTAGGGGGCTGGGCACAGATACGCAGTATTTT
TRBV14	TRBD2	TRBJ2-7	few	CASSQDQLAGREQYF	TGTGCCAGCAGCCAAGATCAGCTAGCGGGACGCGAGCAGTACTTC
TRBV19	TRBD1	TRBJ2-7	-	CASSLADRGPGEQYF	TGTGCCAGTAGTTTGGCCGACAGGGGCCCCGGCGAGCAGTACTTC
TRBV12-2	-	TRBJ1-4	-	CASRFRGLGEKLFF	TGTGCAAGTCGCTTCAGGGGGCTTGGTGAAAAACTGTTTTTT